This T cell receptor (beta chain) was obtained from a study of neurological immune-mediated disorders. TCRdb ran MiXCR on the 5' RACE reads and lists one entry per CDR3 protein. In the table there are tens of thousands of distinct CDR3 sequences, 6% to 8.5% of which are singletons. Trimming shortened V by 2 bases and J by 2 bases, and 10 bases separated the two germline ends. This CDR3 is built from 14 residues. CDR1 and CDR2 from the germline V gene are KGHSH and LQKENI. This receptor was obtained from a woman aged 40 to 49 in good health. Material for sequencing was PBMCs. The rearrangement links TRBV18 to TRBJ2-7; D not certain. CDR3: CASSPRPGPYEQYF. The CDR3 DNA reads TGTGCCAGCTCACCAAGGCCAGGTCCCTACGAGCAGTACTTC. The full variable domain, in which reference TRBV18 and TRBJ2-7 provide the parts outside the CDR3, is NAGVMQNPRHLVRRRGQEARLRCSPMKGHSHVYWYRQLPEEGLKFMVYLQKENIIDESGMPKERFSAEFPKEGPSILRIQQVVRGDSAAYFCASSPRPGPYEQYFGPGTRLTVT.